These T cell receptor beta chains were read from a single sample in a study of identical twins. In TCRdb, the 5' RACE reads were re-called with MiXCR into one record per CDR3 protein. The sample contains around 670,000 distinct CDR3 sequences, 5.5% to 6.5% of which appear only once. The sequencing input was naive T cells sorted from blood. The origin of the receptors is a young man in good health. The CDR3 runs from the conserved cysteine through the conserved F or W. D genes are given only for firm matches. Rows may omit the clone size; those that give it use once, few, many or a size class.

d_call clone_size j_call v_call cdr3_nt cdr3_aa
- - TRBJ1-5 TRBV6-5 TGTGCCAGCAGTTACCCCAGCCGGCTTGGTCAGCCCCAGCATTTT CASSYPSRLGQPQHF
- many TRBJ2-2 TRBV7-2 TGTGCCAGCAGCTTATTAGGGGGGGTCACCGGGGAGCTGTTTTTT CASSLLGGVTGELFF
- many TRBJ2-1 TRBV20-1 TGCAGTGCTAGAGATTATAGCAGAAGCTCCTACAATGAGCAGTTCTTC CSARDYSRSSYNEQFF
- - TRBJ1-1 TRBV7-9 TGTGCCAGCAGCTTACCAGGACAGCAAGAAGCTTTCTTT CASSLPGQQEAFF
- many TRBJ2-5 TRBV2 TGTGCCAGCAGCGTAGAGACCCAGTACTTC CASSVETQYF
- many TRBJ2-1 TRBV18 TGTGCCAGCTCACCCGATGATGAGCAGTTCTTC CASSPDDEQFF
- - TRBJ2-3 TRBV15 TGTGCCACCAGCAGTCGGAGGGGAACAGATACGCAGTATTTT CATSSRRGTDTQYF
TRBD2 many TRBJ2-1 TRBV12-3/TRBV12-4 TGTGCCAGCAGTTTAAAAGCGGGAGTATTGAGTGAGCAGTTCTTC CASSLKAGVLSEQFF
- many TRBJ2-1 TRBV20-1 TGCAGTGCTAGTTTCGGAGGGCTCTACAATGAGCAGTTCTTC CSASFGGLYNEQFF
- many TRBJ2-1 TRBV24-1 TGTGCCACCAGTGATTTGAAGTTTAGCGCGGGGCAGTTCTTC CATSDLKFSAGQFF
- few TRBJ2-4 TRBV20-1 TGCAGTGCCACGGACAGAGCCAAAAACATTCAGTACTTC CSATDRAKNIQYF
TRBD1 - TRBJ2-1 TRBV30 TGTGCCTGGAGCTACGGGACAGGGTTTATCAATGAGCAGTTCTTC CAWSYGTGFINEQFF
- many TRBJ1-2 TRBV7-2 TGTGCCAGCAGTAGACCAGGGCAACAAGCTAACTATGGCTACACCTTC CASSRPGQQANYGYTF
- - TRBJ2-6 TRBV12-3/TRBV12-4 TGTGCCAGCAAGGAAATCTCTGGGGCCAACGTCCTGACTTTC CASKEISGANVLTF
- few TRBJ1-5 TRBV4-1 TGCGCCAGCAGCCAAGATAAGGGGGAGGGCAATCAGCCCCAGCATTTT CASSQDKGEGNQPQHF
- many TRBJ2-1 TRBV9 TGTGCCAGCAGCGAGCCTACCGATGAGCAGTTCTTC CASSEPTDEQFF
- many TRBJ2-7 TRBV20-1 TGCAGTGCTAAGGGGACCGGGAAATCCTCCTACGAGCAGTACTTC CSAKGTGKSSYEQYF
- many TRBJ2-5 TRBV27 TGTGCCAGCAGTTCGGACGGCTCGTACCAAGAGACCCAGTACTTC CASSSDGSYQETQYF
- many TRBJ1-5 TRBV10-3 TGTGCCATCAGTGAGTCAGAGGGGGATCAGCCCCAGCATTTT CAISESEGDQPQHF
- - TRBJ2-5 TRBV5-1 TGCGCCAGCAGCATCAACCTGGGGGAGACCCAGTACTTC CASSINLGETQYF
- - TRBJ1-5 TRBV27 TGTGCCAGCAGTTACGGGGATGGGAGCAATCAGCCCCAGCATTTT CASSYGDGSNQPQHF
TRBD2 - TRBJ2-1 TRBV29-1 TGCAGCGTTGAGGGTCTATCGGGACTAGATTTAAATGAGCAGTTCTTC CSVEGLSGLDLNEQFF
- - TRBJ2-7 TRBV7-8 TGTGCCAGCGGACCGGGAGTATCCTACGAGCAGTACTTC CASGPGVSYEQYF
- few TRBJ1-2 TRBV29-1 TGCAGCGTGAACTCCCCACCAGGGTCTGACTATGGCTACACCTTC CSVNSPPGSDYGYTF
- many TRBJ2-3 TRBV5-1 TGCGCCAGCAGCTTGCAACAGGAGGATACGCAGTATTTT CASSLQQEDTQYF
- - TRBJ1-1 TRBV11-1 TGTGCCAGCAGCTTACCCCGGGTCAGGGGAACTGAAGCTTTCTTT CASSLPRVRGTEAFF
- few TRBJ2-7 TRBV12-3/TRBV12-4 TGTGCCAGCAGTTTATTAGGCGGGGACTCGCGTCGGGAGCAGTACTTC CASSLLGGDSRREQYF
TRBD2 - TRBJ2-2 TRBV11-2 TGTGCCAGCAGCTTAAGCGGGAGCTTGGGGGAGCTGTTTTTT CASSLSGSLGELFF
- few TRBJ2-1 TRBV2 TGTGCCAGCAGGGCCCGGGCTGAGCAGTTCTTC CASRARAEQFF
- - TRBJ1-5 TRBV7-2 TGTGCCAGCAGCTGGGGAATAGGTGGTGGCAATCATCCCCAGCATTTT CASSWGIGGGNHPQHF
- few TRBJ1-5 TRBV3-1 TGTGCCAGCAGCCCCCCGGGAGTGTATCAGCCCCAGCATTTT CASSPPGVYQPQHF
TRBD2 few TRBJ2-2 TRBV27 TGTGCCAGCAGTTCTGGGACTAGCGGGCTTACCGGGGAGCTGTTTTTT CASSSGTSGLTGELFF
- many TRBJ1-1 TRBV10-2 TGCGCCAGCAGGGAGAGGACACTAGAAGCTTTCTTT CASRERTLEAFF
- many TRBJ2-7 TRBV29-1 TGCAGCGTTGCATCTGTACTAGCCGACGAGCAGTACTTC CSVASVLADEQYF
TRBD2 - TRBJ2-1 TRBV4-2 TGTGCCAGCAGCCAAGATGGGGCGGGAGAACCCTACAATGAGCAGTTCTTC CASSQDGAGEPYNEQFF
- many TRBJ2-7 TRBV6-2/TRBV6-3 TGTGCCAGCAGTTACCCCTTTAGCGGCTACGAGCAGTACTTC CASSYPFSGYEQYF
- - TRBJ2-1 TRBV21-1 TGTGCCAGCAGACGAACAGGGGGCGCGGGCAATGAGCAGTTCTTC CASRRTGGAGNEQFF
- few TRBJ2-2 TRBV10-2 TGCGCCAGCAGTACTCAGGGGGGCGCAGCCACCGGGGAGCTGTTTTTT CASSTQGGAATGELFF
- many TRBJ1-1 TRBV4-1 TGCGCCAGCAGCCAAGCATGGCAGTTCTTTGAAGCTTTCTTT CASSQAWQFFEAFF
- - TRBJ1-4 TRBV9 TGTGCCAGCAGCGTACCAGCTGAAAAACTGTTTTTT CASSVPAEKLFF
TRBD2 many TRBJ2-3 TRBV5-5 TGTGCCAGCAGCTTGTTTTTACAGACCTCGAGCGGGAGAACAGATACGCAGTATTTT CASSLFLQTSSGRTDTQYF
TRBD1 many TRBJ2-3 TRBV5-6 TGTGCCAGCAGGACGGGACAGCGCACAGATACGCAGTATTTT CASRTGQRTDTQYF
- many TRBJ2-1 TRBV9 TGTGCCAGCAGCGTAGGTTCCCTAAACTCCTACAATGAGCAGTTCTTC CASSVGSLNSYNEQFF
- few TRBJ2-3 TRBV20-1 TGCAGTGCTAGAGAAGCGGATACGCAGTATTTT CSAREADTQYF
- few TRBJ2-3 TRBV12-3/TRBV12-4 TGTGCCAGCAGTTCTTTTCAGGACCAGAGGGATACGCAGTATTTT CASSSFQDQRDTQYF
- - TRBJ2-3 TRBV28 TGTGCCAGCAGTTTATTTTCTCTCCAGGACACGCAGTATTTT CASSLFSLQDTQYF
- - TRBJ1-1 TRBV6-2/TRBV6-3 TGTGCCAGCAGTTATTCAGGGCCCGGCACTGAAGCTTTCTTT CASSYSGPGTEAFF
TRBD2 few TRBJ2-1 TRBV7-9 TGTGCCAGCAGCGCCGCGCGCGGGAGGGCCGATGAGCAGTTCTTC CASSAARGRADEQFF
TRBD1 - TRBJ2-1 TRBV6-2/TRBV6-3 TGTGCCAGCAGTCCAGGGGGCAGAGTAGATGAGCAGTTCTTC CASSPGGRVDEQFF
TRBD2 few TRBJ2-3 TRBV5-1 TGCGCCAGCATCCCCGGGGGGGGAACTAGCACAGATACGCAGTATTTT CASIPGGGTSTDTQYF
- many TRBJ2-1 TRBV15 TGTGCCACCAGCGGTGACAATGAGCAGTTCTTC CATSGDNEQFF
TRBD2 many TRBJ2-1 TRBV10-3 TGTGCCATCAGTGAGACTGAGACCGGGACTAGCTACAATGAGCAGTTCTTC CAISETETGTSYNEQFF
- many TRBJ2-1 TRBV29-1 TGCAGCGTTGACGGCGCGGGAAGTGTCTATGAGCAGTTCTTC CSVDGAGSVYEQFF
- few TRBJ2-2 TRBV3-1 TGTGCCAGCCGGGACACTCCTGGCGGGGAGCTGTTTTTT CASRDTPGGELFF
- many TRBJ1-1 TRBV24-1 TGTGCCACCAGTGGAAACATGAACACTGAAGCTTTCTTT CATSGNMNTEAFF
- many TRBJ2-1 TRBV11-2 TGTGCCAGCAGCTTCACGGGAAAGCAGTTCTTC CASSFTGKQFF
- few TRBJ2-1 TRBV5-8 TGTGCCAGCAGCTCTATACTAGCCCTCTACAATGAGCAGTTCTTC CASSSILALYNEQFF
TRBD1 many TRBJ2-4 TRBV20-1 TGCAGTGCAGACCCGAGACAGGGTCAGGACATTCAGTACTTC CSADPRQGQDIQYF
TRBD1 many TRBJ2-1 TRBV7-6 TGTGCCAGCAGCTTAGGACAGGGGTCGATTTACAATGAGCAGTTCTTC CASSLGQGSIYNEQFF